The 5 T cell receptor beta chains in this list originate from one sample, sequenced in a study of CD8 T cells in ankylosing spondylitis. One entry per CDR3 protein results from TCRdb running MiXCR on the 5' RACE reads. The sample consists of a few hundred thousand distinct CDR3 sequences, over 15% of them appearing once. The sample was blood, either unsorted or a sorted T cell fraction (not recorded which). The receptors were sampled from a male donor with ankylosing spondylitis or in good health (not recorded which).

This clonotype appeared a few times. The gene calls are TRBV18 and TRBJ2-2, with D hard to call. This CDR3 spans 13 amino acids. CDR1 KGHSH and CDR2 LQKENI come from the germline V gene. V shed 2 bases and J shed 3 bases, with 4 bases lying between them. CDR3: CASSPTYTGELFF. CDR3 sequence (DNA): TGTGCCAGCTCACCAACTTACACCGGGGAGCTGTTTTTT.

This clonotype was detected a few times. This chain connects TRBV20-1 to TRBJ2-1, with 10 positions matching TRBD2. The CDR3 is 17 residues long. V shed 4 bases and J 1 base; nucleotides not matched to a gene: 10. CDR1 DFQATT and CDR2 SNEGSKA come from the germline V gene (reference sequence). The CDR3 DNA reads TGCAGTGCTACCGGGACTAGCGTTGTCATTTCCTACAATGAGCAGTTCTTC. Protein sequence: CSATGTSVVISYNEQFF.

Many counts were recorded for this clonotype. The rearrangement joins TRBV2 to TRBJ2-2, with 9 bases identical to TRBD1. This CDR3 is built from 15 residues. The V gene's germline CDR1 is SNHLY and CDR2 FYNNEI. The trim removed 5 bases at V and 5 bases at J, leaving 6 bases unmatched. The CDR3 bases are TGTGCCAGCAGTCTACAGGGGGCGGATACCGGGGAGCTGTTTTTT. Its protein is CASSLQGADTGELFF.

This chain joins TRBV2 and TRBJ2-5; D ambiguous. CDR1 and CDR2 (germline): SNHLY, FYNNEI. V was shortened by 7 bases and J by 3 bases, with 18 bases between the two germline ends. The CDR3 has 15 amino acids. DNA of the CDR3: TGTGCCAGCAATAATGGTGCGGTGTTCGAAGAGACCCAGTACTTC. As protein: CASNNGAVFEETQYF. Full variable domain (remainder filled in from reference TRBV2 and TRBJ2-5): EPEVTQTPSHQVTQMGQEVILRCVPISNHLYFYWYRQILGQKVEFLVSFYNNEISEKSEIFDDQFSVERPDGSNFTLKIRSTKLEDSAMYFCASNNGAVFEETQYFGPGTRLLVL.

The chain employs TRBV12-3 or TRBV12-4 and TRBJ2-5, with TRBD1 as a possible D gene (5 bases). V shed 6 bases and J shed 3 bases, with 11 bases lying between them. The CDR3 runs 13 residues. CDR3 residues: CASRNDSKETQYF. CDR3 coding DNA: TGTGCCAGCAGAAACGACAGCAAAGAGACCCAGTACTTC.